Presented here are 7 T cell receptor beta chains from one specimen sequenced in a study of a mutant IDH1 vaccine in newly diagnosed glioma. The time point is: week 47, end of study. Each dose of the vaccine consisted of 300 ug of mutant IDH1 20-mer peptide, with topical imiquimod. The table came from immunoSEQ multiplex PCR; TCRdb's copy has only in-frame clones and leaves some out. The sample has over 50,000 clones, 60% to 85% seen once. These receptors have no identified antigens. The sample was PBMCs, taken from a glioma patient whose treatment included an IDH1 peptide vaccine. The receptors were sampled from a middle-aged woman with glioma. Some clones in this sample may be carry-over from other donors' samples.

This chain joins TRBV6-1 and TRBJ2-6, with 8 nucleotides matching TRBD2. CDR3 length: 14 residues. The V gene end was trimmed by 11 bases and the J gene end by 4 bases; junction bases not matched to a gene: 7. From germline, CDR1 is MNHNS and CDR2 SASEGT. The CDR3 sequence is CAARGGYGANVLTF. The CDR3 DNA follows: TGTGCCGCCCGGGGGGGCTACGGGGCCAACGTCCTGACTTTC.

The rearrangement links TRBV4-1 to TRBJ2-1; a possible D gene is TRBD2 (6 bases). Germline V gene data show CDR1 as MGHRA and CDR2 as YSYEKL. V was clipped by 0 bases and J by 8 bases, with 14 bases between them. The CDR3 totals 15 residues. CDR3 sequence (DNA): TGCGCCAGCAGCCAAGAGTGGGGGGTAACGGATGAGCAGTTCTTC. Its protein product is CASSQEWGVTDEQFF.

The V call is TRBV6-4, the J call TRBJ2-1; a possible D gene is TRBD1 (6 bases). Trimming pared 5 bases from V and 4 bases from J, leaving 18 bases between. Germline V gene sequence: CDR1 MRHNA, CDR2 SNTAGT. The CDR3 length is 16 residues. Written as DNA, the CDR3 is TGTGCCAGCAGTCTCAACGAGGGGGAGCCTTACAATGAGCAGTTCTTC. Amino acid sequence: CASSLNEGEPYNEQFF.

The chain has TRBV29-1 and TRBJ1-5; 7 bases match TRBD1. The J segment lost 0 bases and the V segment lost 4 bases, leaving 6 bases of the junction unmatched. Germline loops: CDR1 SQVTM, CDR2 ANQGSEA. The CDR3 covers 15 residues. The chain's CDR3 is CSVATGTDSNQPQHF. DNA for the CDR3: TGCAGCGTTGCAACCGGGACAGATAGCAATCAGCCCCAGCATTTT.

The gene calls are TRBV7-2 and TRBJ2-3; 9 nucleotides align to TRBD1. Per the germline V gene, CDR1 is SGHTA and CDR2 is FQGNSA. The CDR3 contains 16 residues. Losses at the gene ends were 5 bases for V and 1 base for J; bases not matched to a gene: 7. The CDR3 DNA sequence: TGTGCCAGCAGCCCCAGGACAGGGGCAGGCACAGATACGCAGTATTTT. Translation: CASSPRTGAGTDTQYF.

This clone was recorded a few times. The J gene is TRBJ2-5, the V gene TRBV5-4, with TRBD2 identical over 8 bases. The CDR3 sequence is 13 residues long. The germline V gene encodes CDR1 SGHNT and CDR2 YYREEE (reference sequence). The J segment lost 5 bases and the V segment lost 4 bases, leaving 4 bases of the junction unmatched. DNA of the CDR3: TGTGCCAGCAGCCCCCAGCGGGGGGAGACCCAGTACTTC. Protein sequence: CASSPQRGETQYF.

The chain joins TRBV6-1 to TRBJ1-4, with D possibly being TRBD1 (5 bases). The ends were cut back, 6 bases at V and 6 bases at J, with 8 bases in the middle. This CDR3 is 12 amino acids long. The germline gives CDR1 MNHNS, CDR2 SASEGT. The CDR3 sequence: CASRGQDEKLFF. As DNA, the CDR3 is TGTGCCAGCAGGGGGCAGGATGAAAAACTGTTTTTT.